The sequence of this TCR beta chain was determined in a study of blood T cells in healthy people across ages. Next came a second PCR, run for about 7 to 12 cycles, which used a sample-barcoded 5' primer along with a J-beta primer mix. TCRdb ran MiXCR on the 5' RACE reads and lists one entry per CDR3 protein. The table shows more than 650,000 distinct CDR3 sequences, with 40% to 65% occurring only once. Trimming took 1 base from V and 5 from J, leaving 6 bases between them. There are 13 residues in the CDR3. From germline, CDR1 is SGHTA and CDR2 FQGTGA. Points on this clonotype: Antigen specificity is unknown.

Whole-study results and caveats: CMV status of donors was not determined, possibly confounding expanded clonotype changes. While age rose, TCR beta diversity per million T cells dropped in a roughly linear way. Long-lived donors carried more naive CD4+ cells and greater diversity than aged donors. Bulk PBMC profiling left naive and antigen-experienced comparisons inconclusive.

The sequence was collected from a man older than 75 in good health. The sample comprised blood. The chain uses TRBV7-3 and TRBJ2-1; D unclear. In DNA, the CDR3 is TGTGCCAGCAGCTTAATAGGGAACAATGAGCAGTTCTTC. Encoded protein: CASSLIGNNEQFF.